This is a list of T cell receptor beta chains from one sample in a study of response to subunit inactivated influenza vaccine. TCRdb re-derived calls from the RT-PCR reads in MiXCR, one entry per CDR3 protein. The sample records 500,000 to 600,000 distinct CDR3 sequences, 7.6% being singletons. The sample here was PBMCs from blood, taken roughly 24 months after vaccination. Receptors were obtained from a man aged 45 to 70 who received an inactivated influenza vaccine. CDR3s include the opening cysteine and the closing phenylalanine or tryptophan. A D gene is named only where the DNA matches it firmly. The size field is filled for only some rows; it gives once, few, many or a size class.

NA	TRBV20-1	TRBJ2-1	TRBD2	TGCAGTGCTAGTCTCTGGACTAGCGGTTTTTTCTTC	CSASLWTSGFFF
many	TRBV5-6	TRBJ2-3	TRBD1	TGTGCCAGCAGGGGACAGTCCCGGGATACGCAGTATTTT	CASRGQSRDTQYF
few	TRBV7-9	TRBJ2-3	NA	TGTGCCAGCAGGAAGGAGACAGATACGCAGTATTTT	CASRKETDTQYF
NA	TRBV27	TRBJ2-1	NA	TGTGCCAGCAGTTCCACCCGGGACAAGTACAATGAGCAGTTCTTC	CASSSTRDKYNEQFF
NA	TRBV11-2	TRBJ2-3	TRBD2	TGTGCCAGCAGGCCGGAAAGGACTAGCGGCTCCCACCTAAGGGGCACAGATACGCAGTATTTT	CASRPERTSGSHLRGTDTQYF
many	TRBV5-1	TRBJ1-1	NA	TGCGCCAGCAGTCCCATTCAGGCCACTGAAGCTTTCTTT	CASSPIQATEAFF
NA	TRBV20-1	TRBJ1-2	NA	TGCAGTGCTAGAGATTACGGGGCGGGCTATGGCTACACCTTC	CSARDYGAGYGYTF
NA	TRBV10-3	TRBJ2-7	NA	TGTGCCATCAGGGAGAACCACGAGCAGTACTTC	CAIRENHEQYF
many	TRBV25-1	TRBJ1-1	TRBD1	TGTGCCAGCAGTGAATGGACAGGCGTTAACACTGAAGCTTTCTTT	CASSEWTGVNTEAFF
few	TRBV3-1	TRBJ1-5	NA	TGTGCCAGCAGCCAAGTTCATGGGAGTGCCCAGCATTTT	CASSQVHGSAQHF
NA	TRBV7-2	TRBJ2-1	NA	TGTGCCAGCAGCCCCAAGGGAGGAAGTTACAATGAGCAGTTCTTC	CASSPKGGSYNEQFF
many	TRBV18	TRBJ2-2	NA	TGTGCCAGCTCACCAGCGTTTGCCGCTAACACCGGGGAGCTGTTTTTT	CASSPAFAANTGELFF
few	TRBV11-2	TRBJ2-7	NA	TGTGCCAGCAGCTTAGGGGCCATAGCCTACGAGCAGTACTTC	CASSLGAIAYEQYF
NA	TRBV11-1	TRBJ2-3	NA	TGTGCCAGCAGCTTATCCCCGCGGGTCACAGATACGCAGTATTTT	CASSLSPRVTDTQYF
many	TRBV6-4	TRBJ2-2	TRBD2	TGTGCCAGCAGTCCGGGACTAGGGGACACCGGGGAGCTGTTTTTT	CASSPGLGDTGELFF
NA	TRBV7-2	TRBJ1-6	NA	TGTGCCAGCAGCTTAATGGGATCACCCCTCCACTTT	CASSLMGSPLHF
NA	TRBV5-1	TRBJ1-6	NA	TGCGCCAGCAGCTTACCATCCGAGCATTCACCCCTCCACTTT	CASSLPSEHSPLHF
NA	TRBV29-1	TRBJ1-1	NA	TGCAGCGTATCCCTTACGGACCTTGCTGAAGCTTTCTTT	CSVSLTDLAEAFF
many	TRBV27	TRBJ2-7	NA	TGTGCCAGCAGTTTTTCATCGGCGGGGTCTTCCTACGAGCAGTACTTC	CASSFSSAGSSYEQYF
few	TRBV6-5	TRBJ2-1	NA	TGTGCCAGCAGTTACTCCCCATGGACTTCCTACAATGAGCAGTTCTTC	CASSYSPWTSYNEQFF
many	TRBV12-3/TRBV12-4	TRBJ2-4	NA	TGTGCCAGCAGCTTGGGCGGGAACATTCAGTACTTC	CASSLGGNIQYF
NA	TRBV9	TRBJ2-1	NA	TGTGCCAGCAGCGCCGGGGGTAACTCCTACAATGAGCAGTTCTTC	CASSAGGNSYNEQFF
NA	TRBV7-2	TRBJ1-4	NA	TGTGCCAGCAGCTTAGTGGGCCAGACTAATGAAAAACTGTTTTTT	CASSLVGQTNEKLFF